This T cell receptor (beta chain) stems from a study of T cell responses to AZD1222 COVID-19 vaccine. Study-wide points: A rise in Spike-specific TCR breadth and depth followed two AZD1222 doses. At baseline, seropositivity was found in only a handful of AZD1222 recipients. Possibly, clonal diversity was underestimated; donors were largely white British and included more females.

It was second doses at about 4 or about 12 weeks that were pooled. Trimming took off 2 bases at V and 0 bases at J, with 7 bases between the two ends. The CDR3 extends over 14 amino acids. Germline V CDR1 and CDR2: SGHTA, FQGNSA. In regard to this clone: What it recognizes is unknown.

Method: immunoSEQ multiplex PCR; TCRdb's copy keeps in-frame clones and lacks some. Here the sample spans some 150,000 clones, roughly 92% being singletons. This TCR came from an adult who received the AZD1222 COVID-19 vaccine. The chain uses TRBV7-2 and TRBJ1-2, with D unresolved. The sequenced sample was peripheral blood, obtained 28 days after the second AZD1222 dose. The DNA of the CDR3 is TGTGCCAGCAGCTTATCTCCCGCTAACTATGGCTACACCTTC. Amino acids: CASSLSPANYGYTF.